This T cell receptor beta chain was recorded in a study of blood T cell repertoires in COVID-19. Across under 25 US areas, participants ranged in age from about 18 to 90 years. TCRdb's copy holds only in-frame clones and misses some; the assay was immunoSEQ multiplex PCR. Here the sample spans hundreds of thousands of clones, approximately 86% being singletons. V was pared by 2 bases and J by 11 bases, with 13 bases between. CDR1 and CDR2 from the germline V gene are MNHEY and SMNVEV (reference sequence). The CDR3 extends over 13 amino acids. The origin of this receptor is a woman in her fifties or sixties who had recovered from COVID-19. Sequences were obtained from PBMCs or T cells enriched from blood (not recorded which). The chain recombines TRBV27 with TRBJ1-5, with D possibly being TRBD1 (5 bases). DNA of the CDR3: TGTGCCAGCAGTTTAGCGTGGGGGGTGGCCCAGCATTTT. Its translation is CASSLAWGVAQHF.